A selection of T cell receptor beta chains follows, all from one sample in a study of cytomegalovirus exposure and HLA in healthy donors. Generated by immunoSEQ multiplex PCR, the TCRdb table keeps only in-frame clones and is missing some. Of about 130,000 clones listed, roughly nine tenths were seen once; the top ten hold over 1%. Sequencing used PBMCs. The receptors originated from a young woman in good health and CMV-seronegative. CDR3s include the opening cysteine and the closing phenylalanine or tryptophan.

J gene: TRBJ2-2
V gene: TRBV7-7
CDR3 protein: CASSLGATVNTGELFF

J gene: TRBJ1-1
V gene: TRBV7-3
CDR3 protein: CASSPGSGNTEAFF

J gene: TRBJ1-3
V gene: TRBV2
CDR3 protein: CASSSELSGNTIYF

J gene: TRBJ1-2
V gene: TRBV29-1
CDR3 protein: CSVDSRGGYGYTF

J gene: TRBJ1-1
V gene: TRBV7-7
CDR3 protein: CASSLSGNTEAFF

J gene: TRBJ1-6
V gene: TRBV9
CDR3 protein: CASSPQTYNSPLHF

J gene: TRBJ1-4
V gene: TRBV19
CDR3 protein: CASSIDSRGEKLFF

J gene: TRBJ2-7
V gene: TRBV7-3
CDR3 protein: CASSLASGGLYEQYF

J gene: TRBJ1-4
V gene: TRBV27
CDR3 protein: CASSGQPNEKLFF

J gene: TRBJ2-6
V gene: TRBV6-6
CDR3 protein: CAADRGTSGANVLTF

J gene: TRBJ2-7
V gene: TRBV5-1
CDR3 protein: CASSLAASGGYTTYEQYF

J gene: TRBJ2-3
V gene: TRBV28
CDR3 protein: CASRPRGSTDTQYF

J gene: TRBJ1-2
V gene: TRBV6-1
CDR3 protein: CASSEGAGANYGYTF

J gene: TRBJ2-2
V gene: TRBV18
CDR3 protein: CASSYGTGLSTGELFF

J gene: TRBJ2-7
V gene: TRBV2
CDR3 protein: CASSARQGADEQYF

J gene: TRBJ2-5
V gene: TRBV5-4
CDR3 protein: CASSRGSETQYF

J gene: TRBJ2-1
V gene: TRBV27
CDR3 protein: CASRLAGGLDEQFF

J gene: TRBJ1-2
V gene: TRBV6-6
CDR3 protein: CASRSGGPDGYTF

J gene: TRBJ2-7
V gene: TRBV11-3
CDR3 protein: CASSLQGYEQYF

J gene: TRBJ1-2
V gene: TRBV6-5
CDR3 protein: CASSSDRTPPYGYTF

J gene: TRBJ1-6
V gene: TRBV9
CDR3 protein: CASSEGQGKIGSPLHF

J gene: TRBJ2-7
V gene: TRBV5-5
CDR3 protein: CASSLAGQGITYEQYF

J gene: TRBJ1-1
V gene: TRBV5-1
CDR3 protein: CASSPGEDTEAFF

J gene: TRBJ1-2
V gene: TRBV2
CDR3 protein: CASSGTGAFIGGYTF

J gene: TRBJ2-2
V gene: TRBV14
CDR3 protein: CASPKQGRAAGELFF

J gene: TRBJ2-1
V gene: TRBV5-1
CDR3 protein: CASSALAGALYNEQFF

J gene: TRBJ2-4
V gene: TRBV6-1
CDR3 protein: CACNGGDTKNIQYF

J gene: TRBJ1-4
V gene: TRBV15
CDR3 protein: CATSVPGFNEKLFF